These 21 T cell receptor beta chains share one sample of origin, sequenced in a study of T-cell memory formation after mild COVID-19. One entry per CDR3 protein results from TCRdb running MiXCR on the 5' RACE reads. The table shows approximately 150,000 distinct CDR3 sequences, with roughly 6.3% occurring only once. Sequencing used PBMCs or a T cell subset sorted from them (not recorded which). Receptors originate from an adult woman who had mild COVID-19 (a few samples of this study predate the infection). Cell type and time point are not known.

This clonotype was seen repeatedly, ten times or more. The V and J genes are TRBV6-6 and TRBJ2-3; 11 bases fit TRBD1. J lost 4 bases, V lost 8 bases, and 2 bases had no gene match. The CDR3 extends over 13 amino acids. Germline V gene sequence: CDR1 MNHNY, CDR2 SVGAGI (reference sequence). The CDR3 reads CASGTGGSDTQYF. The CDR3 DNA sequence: TGTGCCAGCGGGACAGGGGGATCAGATACGCAGTATTTT.

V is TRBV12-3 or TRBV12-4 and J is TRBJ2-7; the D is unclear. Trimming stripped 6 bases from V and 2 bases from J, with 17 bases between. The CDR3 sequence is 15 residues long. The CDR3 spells CASSPIGWLAYEQYF. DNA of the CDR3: TGTGCCAGCAGCCCGATAGGCTGGCTAGCCTACGAGCAGTACTTC.

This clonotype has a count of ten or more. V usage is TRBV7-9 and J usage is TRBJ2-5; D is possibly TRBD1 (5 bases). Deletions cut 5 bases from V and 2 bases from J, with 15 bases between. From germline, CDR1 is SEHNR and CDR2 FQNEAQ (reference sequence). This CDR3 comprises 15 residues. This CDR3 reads CASSLSPAGQETQYF. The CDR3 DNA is TGTGCCAGCAGCCTAAGCCCAGCAGGGCAAGAGACCCAGTACTTC.

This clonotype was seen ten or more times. The CDR3 loop reads CASSGSGRGDGFF. In nucleotides, the CDR3 is TGTGCCAGCAGCGGTAGCGGGAGAGGTGACGGGTTCTTC. The chain has TRBV11-2 and TRBJ2-1; 9 nucleotides line up with TRBD2. The CDR3 is made up of 13 amino acids. The germline V gene encodes CDR1 SGHAT and CDR2 FQNNGV. J lost 15 bases, V lost 5 bases, and 11 bases had no gene match.

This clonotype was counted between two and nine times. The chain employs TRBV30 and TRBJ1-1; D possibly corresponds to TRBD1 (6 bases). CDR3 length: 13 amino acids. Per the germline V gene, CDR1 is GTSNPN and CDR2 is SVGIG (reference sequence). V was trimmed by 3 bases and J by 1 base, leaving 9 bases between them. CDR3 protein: CAWSPQGNTEAFF. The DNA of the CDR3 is TGTGCCTGGAGCCCACAGGGGAACACTGAAGCTTTCTTT.

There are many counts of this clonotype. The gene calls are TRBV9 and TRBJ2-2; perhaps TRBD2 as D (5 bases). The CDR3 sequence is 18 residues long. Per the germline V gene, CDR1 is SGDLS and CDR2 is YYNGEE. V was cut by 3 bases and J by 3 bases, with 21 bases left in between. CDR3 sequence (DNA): TGTGCCAGCAGCGAGTCCCTTCTTAAGGGAGTCGACACCGGGGAGCTGTTTTTT. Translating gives CASSESLLKGVDTGELFF.

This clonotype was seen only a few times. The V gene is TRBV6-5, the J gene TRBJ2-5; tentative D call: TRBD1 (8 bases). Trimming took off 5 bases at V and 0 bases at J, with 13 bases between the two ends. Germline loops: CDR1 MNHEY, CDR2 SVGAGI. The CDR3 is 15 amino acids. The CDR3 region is CASSPQGGYQETQYF. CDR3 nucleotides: TGTGCCAGCAGTCCACAGGGGGGGTACCAAGAGACCCAGTACTTC.

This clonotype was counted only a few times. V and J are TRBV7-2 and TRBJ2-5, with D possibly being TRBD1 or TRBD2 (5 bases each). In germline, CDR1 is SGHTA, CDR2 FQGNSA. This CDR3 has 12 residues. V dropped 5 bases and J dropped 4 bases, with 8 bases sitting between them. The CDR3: CASSMGRETQYF. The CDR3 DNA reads TGTGCCAGCAGCATGGGACGAGAGACCCAGTACTTC.

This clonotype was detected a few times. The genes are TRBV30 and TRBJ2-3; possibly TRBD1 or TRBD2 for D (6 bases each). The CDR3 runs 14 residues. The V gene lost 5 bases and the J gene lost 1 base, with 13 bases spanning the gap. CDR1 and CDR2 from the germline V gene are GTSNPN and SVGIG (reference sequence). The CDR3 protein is CAWGTEGGTDTQYF. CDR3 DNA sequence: TGTGCCTGGGGGACTGAGGGGGGCACAGATACGCAGTATTTT.

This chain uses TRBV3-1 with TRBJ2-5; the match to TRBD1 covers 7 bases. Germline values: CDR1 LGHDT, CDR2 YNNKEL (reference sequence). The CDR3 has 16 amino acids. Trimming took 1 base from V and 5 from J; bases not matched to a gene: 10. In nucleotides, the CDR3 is TGTGCCAGCAGCCAAGCGGGAAAGGGGGCGAGGGAGACCCAGTACTTC. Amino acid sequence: CASSQAGKGARETQYF.

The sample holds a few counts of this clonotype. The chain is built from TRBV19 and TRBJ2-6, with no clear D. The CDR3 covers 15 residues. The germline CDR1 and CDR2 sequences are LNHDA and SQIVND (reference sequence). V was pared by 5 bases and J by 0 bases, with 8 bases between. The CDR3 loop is CASSALGSGANVLTF. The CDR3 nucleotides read TGTGCCAGTAGTGCTCTCGGCTCTGGGGCCAACGTCCTGACTTTC.

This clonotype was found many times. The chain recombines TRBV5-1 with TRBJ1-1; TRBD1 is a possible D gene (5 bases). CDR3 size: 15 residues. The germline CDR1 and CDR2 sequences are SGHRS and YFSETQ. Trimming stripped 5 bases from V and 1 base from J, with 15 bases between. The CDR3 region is CASSFISGKNTEAFF. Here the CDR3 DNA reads TGCGCCAGCAGTTTTATATCAGGGAAGAACACTGAAGCTTTCTTT.

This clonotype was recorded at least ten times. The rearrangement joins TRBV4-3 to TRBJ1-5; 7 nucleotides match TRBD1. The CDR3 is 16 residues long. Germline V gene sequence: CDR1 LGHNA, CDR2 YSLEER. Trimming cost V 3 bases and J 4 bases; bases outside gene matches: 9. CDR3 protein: CASSHHHRGGNQPQHF. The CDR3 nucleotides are TGCGCCAGCAGCCATCATCACAGGGGAGGTAATCAGCCCCAGCATTTT.

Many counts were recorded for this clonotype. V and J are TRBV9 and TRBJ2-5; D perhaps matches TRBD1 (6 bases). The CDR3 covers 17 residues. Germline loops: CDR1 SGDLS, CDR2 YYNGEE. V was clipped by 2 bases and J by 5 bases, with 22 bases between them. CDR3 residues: CASSVLPGHGAEETQYF. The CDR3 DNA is TGTGCCAGCAGCGTCCTGCCGGGACATGGGGCTGAGGAGACCCAGTACTTC.

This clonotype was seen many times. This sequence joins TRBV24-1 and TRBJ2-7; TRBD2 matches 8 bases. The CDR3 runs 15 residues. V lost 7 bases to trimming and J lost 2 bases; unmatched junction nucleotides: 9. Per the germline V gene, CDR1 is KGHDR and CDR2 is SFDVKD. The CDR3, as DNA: TGTGCCACCAGCCCCGGGGGGGGCGTAGCCTACGAGCAGTACTTC. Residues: CATSPGGGVAYEQYF.

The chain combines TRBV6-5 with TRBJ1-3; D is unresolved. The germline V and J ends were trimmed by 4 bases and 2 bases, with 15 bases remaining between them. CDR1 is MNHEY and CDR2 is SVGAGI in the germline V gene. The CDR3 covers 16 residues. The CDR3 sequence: CASSSTYSGPGNTIYF. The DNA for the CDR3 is TGTGCCAGCAGTTCTACGTATTCCGGGCCTGGAAACACCATATATTTT.

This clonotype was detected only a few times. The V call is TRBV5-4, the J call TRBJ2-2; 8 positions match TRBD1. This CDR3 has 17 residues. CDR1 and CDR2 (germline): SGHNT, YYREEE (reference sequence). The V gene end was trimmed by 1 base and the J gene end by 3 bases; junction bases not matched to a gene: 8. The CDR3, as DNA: TGTGCCAGCAGCTTGCAGCCGGGACAGGAGTACACCGGGGAGCTGTTTTTT. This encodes CASSLQPGQEYTGELFF.

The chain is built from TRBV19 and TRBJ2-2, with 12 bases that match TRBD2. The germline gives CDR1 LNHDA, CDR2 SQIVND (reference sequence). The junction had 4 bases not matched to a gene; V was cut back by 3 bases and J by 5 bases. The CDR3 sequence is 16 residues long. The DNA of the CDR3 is TGTGCCAGTAGTATTACGGGGACTAGCGGGACCGGGGAGCTGTTTTTT. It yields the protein CASSITGTSGTGELFF.

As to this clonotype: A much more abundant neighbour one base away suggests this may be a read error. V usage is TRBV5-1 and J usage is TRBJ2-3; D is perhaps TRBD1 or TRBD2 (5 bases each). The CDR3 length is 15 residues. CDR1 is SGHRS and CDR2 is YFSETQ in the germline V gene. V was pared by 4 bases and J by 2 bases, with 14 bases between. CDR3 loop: CASSHLRGATDTQYF. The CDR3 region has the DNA TGCGCCAGCAGCCACTTAAGAGGGGCCACAGATACGCAGTATTTT.

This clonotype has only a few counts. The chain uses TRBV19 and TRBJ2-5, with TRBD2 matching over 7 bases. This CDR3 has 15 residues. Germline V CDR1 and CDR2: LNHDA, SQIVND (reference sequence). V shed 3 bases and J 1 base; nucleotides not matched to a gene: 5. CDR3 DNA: TGTGCCAGTAGTATCGATGGGGGGGGCCAAGAGACCCAGTACTTC. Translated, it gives CASSIDGGGQETQYF.

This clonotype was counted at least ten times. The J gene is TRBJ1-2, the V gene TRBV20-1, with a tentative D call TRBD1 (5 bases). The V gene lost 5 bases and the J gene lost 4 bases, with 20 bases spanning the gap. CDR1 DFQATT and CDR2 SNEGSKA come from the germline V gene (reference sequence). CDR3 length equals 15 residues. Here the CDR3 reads CSAPRRLGGFYGYTF. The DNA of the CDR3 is TGCAGTGCTCCCCGTCGGTTGGGGGGGTTCTATGGCTACACCTTC.